These T cell receptor beta chains were read from a single sample in a study of patients and donors after allogeneic stem cell transplantation. TCRdb reprocessed the RT-PCR reads via MiXCR and lists one record per CDR3 protein. The table records 800,000 to 1,000,000 distinct CDR3 sequences, about a sixth of them present only once. The sample comprised blood, either unsorted or a sorted T cell fraction (not recorded which). These receptors originate from a human donor who was either an allogeneic HSCT recipient or a stem cell or donor lymphocyte infusion donor (not recorded which). It is not recorded whose cells these are; they may come from a transplant donor. Both conserved end residues are part of each CDR3. The D gene is left open where the match is weak. For some rows the clone size is stated as once, few or many, or as a class when expanded; others skip it.

v_gene: TRBV20-1; d_gene: NA; j_gene: TRBJ1-1; abundance: many; CDR3nt: TGCAGTGCTAGAGATTTGCGATTGAACACTGAAGCTTTCTTT; CDR3aa: CSARDLRLNTEAFF
v_gene: TRBV5-1; d_gene: TRBD2; j_gene: TRBJ2-7; abundance: many; CDR3nt: TGCGCCAGCAGCTTGGACCCCAGCGGGAGCTACGAGCAGTACTTC; CDR3aa: CASSLDPSGSYEQYF
v_gene: TRBV20-1; d_gene: NA; j_gene: TRBJ2-7; abundance: NA; CDR3nt: TGCAGTGCTAGACCCCTTACCGGGCCAAAATCCTACGAGCAGTACTTC; CDR3aa: CSARPLTGPKSYEQYF
v_gene: TRBV4-3; d_gene: NA; j_gene: TRBJ2-5; abundance: NA; CDR3nt: TGCGCCAGCAGCCAAGGTCCTAAAGAGACCCAGTACTTC; CDR3aa: CASSQGPKETQYF
v_gene: TRBV24-1; d_gene: TRBD1; j_gene: TRBJ2-2; abundance: few; CDR3nt: TGTGCCACCAGTGACCCCCCCGGACAGGGCCGAGCAGGGGAGCTGTTTTTT; CDR3aa: CATSDPPGQGRAGELFF
v_gene: TRBV20-1; d_gene: NA; j_gene: TRBJ2-7; abundance: NA; CDR3nt: TGCAGTGCTAGATCCGTGGACGGTATGGCCGAGCAGTACTTC; CDR3aa: CSARSVDGMAEQYF
v_gene: TRBV3-1; d_gene: NA; j_gene: TRBJ2-1; abundance: few; CDR3nt: TGTGCCAGCAGCCACTGGGGTAGCGGCAACAATGAGCAGTTCTTC; CDR3aa: CASSHWGSGNNEQFF
v_gene: TRBV9; d_gene: NA; j_gene: TRBJ1-5; abundance: NA; CDR3nt: TGTGCCAGCAGTCAGGGGCTGATAGATCAGCCCCAGCATTTT; CDR3aa: CASSQGLIDQPQHF
v_gene: TRBV20-1; d_gene: NA; j_gene: TRBJ1-2; abundance: NA; CDR3nt: TGCAGTGCTATAGCCCGGGACCGGTTGCGGGTGGGCTACACCTTC; CDR3aa: CSAIARDRLRVGYTF
v_gene: TRBV3-1; d_gene: TRBD2; j_gene: TRBJ2-2; abundance: NA; CDR3nt: TGTGCCAGCAGCCAAAGGTCGACTAGCGGGGGGGCTGGCGGGGAGCTGTTTTTT; CDR3aa: CASSQRSTSGGAGGELFF